There are many counts of the clone carrying this TCR beta chain. Germline CDR1 SGHTA, CDR2 FQGNSA. The CDR3 has 15 residues. Germline trimming cut 4 bases from V and 2 bases from J; bases unmatched to any gene: 8. The data stem from a study of Graves' ophthalmopathy and Graves' hyperthyroidism. The sequenced template was RNA, covering the TCR beta CDR3 region. An initial RT-PCR round employing HTBI primers preceded a second-round multiplex PCR. Each CDR3 protein is one row after TCRdb ran MiXCR on the multiplex PCR reads. The sample lists about 1.1 million distinct CDR3 sequences, 36% occurring once. Sequenced: peripheral blood or thyroid tissue (not recorded which). This chain joins TRBV7-2 and TRBJ2-7; the match to TRBD1 covers 7 bases. This TCR derives from an adult man with Graves' hyperthyroidism. DNA of the CDR3: TGTGCCAGCAGCTACGACAGGGCCTTAACCTACGAGCAGTACTTC. Protein product: CASSYDRALTYEQYF.